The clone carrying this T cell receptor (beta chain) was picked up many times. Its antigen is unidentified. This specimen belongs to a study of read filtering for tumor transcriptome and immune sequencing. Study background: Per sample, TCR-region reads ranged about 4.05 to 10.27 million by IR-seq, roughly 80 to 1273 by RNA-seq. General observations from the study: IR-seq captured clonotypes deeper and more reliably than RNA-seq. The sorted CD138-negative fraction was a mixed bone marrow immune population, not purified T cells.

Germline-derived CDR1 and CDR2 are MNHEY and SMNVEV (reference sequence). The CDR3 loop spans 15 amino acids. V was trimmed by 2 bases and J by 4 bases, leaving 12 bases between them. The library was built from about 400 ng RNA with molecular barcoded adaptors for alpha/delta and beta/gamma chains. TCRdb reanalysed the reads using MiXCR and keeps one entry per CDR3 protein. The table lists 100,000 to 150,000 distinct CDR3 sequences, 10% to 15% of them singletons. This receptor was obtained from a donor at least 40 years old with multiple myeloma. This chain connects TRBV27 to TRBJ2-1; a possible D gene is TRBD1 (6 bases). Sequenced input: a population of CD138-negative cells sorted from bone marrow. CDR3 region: CASSLMGAEYNEQFF. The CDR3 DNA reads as TGTGCCAGCAGTTTAATGGGGGCCGAATACAATGAGCAGTTCTTC.